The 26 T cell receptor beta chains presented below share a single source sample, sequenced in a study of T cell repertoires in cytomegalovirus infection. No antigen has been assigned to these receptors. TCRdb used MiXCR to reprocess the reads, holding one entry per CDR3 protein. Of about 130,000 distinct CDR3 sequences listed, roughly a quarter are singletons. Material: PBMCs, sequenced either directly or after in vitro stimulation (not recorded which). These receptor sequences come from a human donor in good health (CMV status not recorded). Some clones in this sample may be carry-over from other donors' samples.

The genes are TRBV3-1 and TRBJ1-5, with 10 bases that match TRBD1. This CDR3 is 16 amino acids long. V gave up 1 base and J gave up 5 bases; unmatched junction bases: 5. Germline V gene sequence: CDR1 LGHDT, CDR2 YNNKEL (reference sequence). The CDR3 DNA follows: TGTGCCAGCAGCCAAGGGGGACAGGGGAGGTATCAGCCCCAGCATTTT. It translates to CASSQGGQGRYQPQHF.

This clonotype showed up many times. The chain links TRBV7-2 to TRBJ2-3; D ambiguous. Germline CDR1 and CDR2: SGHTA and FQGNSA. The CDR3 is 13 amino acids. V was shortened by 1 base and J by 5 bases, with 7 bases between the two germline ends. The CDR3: CASSLVGVDTQYF. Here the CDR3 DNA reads TGTGCCAGCAGCTTAGTGGGTGTAGATACGCAGTATTTT.

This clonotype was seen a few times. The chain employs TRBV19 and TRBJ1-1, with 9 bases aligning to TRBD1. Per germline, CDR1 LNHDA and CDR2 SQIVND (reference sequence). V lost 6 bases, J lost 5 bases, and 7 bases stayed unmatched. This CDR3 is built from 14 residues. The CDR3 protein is CASRGQGSRTEAFF. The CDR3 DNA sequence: TGTGCCAGTAGGGGACAGGGTAGTAGGACTGAAGCTTTCTTT.

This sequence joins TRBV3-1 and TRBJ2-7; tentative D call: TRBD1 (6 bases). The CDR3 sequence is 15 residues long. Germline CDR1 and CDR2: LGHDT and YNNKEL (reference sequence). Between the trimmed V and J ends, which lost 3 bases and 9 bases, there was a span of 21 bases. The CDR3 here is CASSQEVGAQWPQYF. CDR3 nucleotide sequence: TGTGCCAGCAGCCAGGAGGTGGGGGCGCAGTGGCCGCAGTACTTC.

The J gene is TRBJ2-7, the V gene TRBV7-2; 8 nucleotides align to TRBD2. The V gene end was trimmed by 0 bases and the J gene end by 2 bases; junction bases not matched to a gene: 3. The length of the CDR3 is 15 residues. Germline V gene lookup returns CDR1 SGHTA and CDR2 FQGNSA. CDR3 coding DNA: TGTGCCAGCAGCTTAGCGCGGGGGGATACCTACGAGCAGTACTTC. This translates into CASSLARGDTYEQYF.

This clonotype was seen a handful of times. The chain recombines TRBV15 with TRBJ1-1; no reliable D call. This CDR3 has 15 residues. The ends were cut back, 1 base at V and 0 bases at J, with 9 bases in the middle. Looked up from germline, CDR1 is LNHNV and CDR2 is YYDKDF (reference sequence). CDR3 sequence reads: CATSRARTMNTEAFF. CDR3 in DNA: TGTGCCACCAGCAGAGCTCGGACTATGAACACTGAAGCTTTCTTT.

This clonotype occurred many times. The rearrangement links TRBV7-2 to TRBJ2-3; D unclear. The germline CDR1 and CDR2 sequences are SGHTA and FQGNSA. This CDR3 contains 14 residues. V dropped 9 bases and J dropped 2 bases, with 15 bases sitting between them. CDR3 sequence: CARSDGEPTDTQYF. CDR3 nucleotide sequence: TGTGCCAGGTCGGATGGGGAACCCACAGATACGCAGTATTTT.

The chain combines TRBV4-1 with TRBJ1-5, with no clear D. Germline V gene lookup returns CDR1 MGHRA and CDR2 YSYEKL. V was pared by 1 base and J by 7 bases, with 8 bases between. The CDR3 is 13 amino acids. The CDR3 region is CASSQVGGQPQHF. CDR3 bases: TGCGCCAGCAGCCAAGTGGGAGGACAGCCCCAGCATTTT.

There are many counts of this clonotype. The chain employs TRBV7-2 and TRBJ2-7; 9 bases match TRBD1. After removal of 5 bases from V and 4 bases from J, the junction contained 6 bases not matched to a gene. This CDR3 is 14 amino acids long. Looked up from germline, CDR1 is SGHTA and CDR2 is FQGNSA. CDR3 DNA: TGTGCCAGCAGCACCGACAGGGGGACGTACGAGCAGTACTTC. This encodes CASSTDRGTYEQYF.

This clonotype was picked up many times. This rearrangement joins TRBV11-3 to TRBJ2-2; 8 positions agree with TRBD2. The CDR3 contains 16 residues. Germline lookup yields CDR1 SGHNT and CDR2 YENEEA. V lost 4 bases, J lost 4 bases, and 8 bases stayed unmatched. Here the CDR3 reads CASSYGLARTTGELFF. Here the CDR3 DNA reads TGTGCCAGCAGCTATGGACTAGCCCGTACCACCGGGGAGCTGTTTTTT.

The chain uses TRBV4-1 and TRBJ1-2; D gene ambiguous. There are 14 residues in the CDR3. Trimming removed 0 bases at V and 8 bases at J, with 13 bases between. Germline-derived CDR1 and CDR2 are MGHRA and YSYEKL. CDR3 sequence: CASSQDRARTGYTF. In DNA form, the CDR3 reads TGCGCCAGCAGCCAAGATCGAGCCCGTACAGGCTACACCTTC.

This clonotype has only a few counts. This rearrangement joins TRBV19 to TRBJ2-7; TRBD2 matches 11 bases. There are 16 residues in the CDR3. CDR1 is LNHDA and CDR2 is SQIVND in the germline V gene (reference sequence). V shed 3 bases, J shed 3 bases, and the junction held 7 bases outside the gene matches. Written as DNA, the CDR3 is TGTGCCAGTAGTATGCGGCTAGCGGGAGGTCGCTACGAGCAGTACTTC. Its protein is CASSMRLAGGRYEQYF.

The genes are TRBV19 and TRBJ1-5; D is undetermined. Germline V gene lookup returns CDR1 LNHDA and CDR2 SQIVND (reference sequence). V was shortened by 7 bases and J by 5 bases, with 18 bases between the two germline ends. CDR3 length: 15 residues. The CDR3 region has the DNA TGTGCCAGTACCCGAACCGCCCGGCTGGATCAGCCCCAGCATTTT. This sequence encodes CASTRTARLDQPQHF.

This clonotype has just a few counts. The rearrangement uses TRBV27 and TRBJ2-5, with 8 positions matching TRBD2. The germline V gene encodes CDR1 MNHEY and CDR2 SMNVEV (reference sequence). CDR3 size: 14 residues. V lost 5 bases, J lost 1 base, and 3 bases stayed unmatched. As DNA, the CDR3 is TGTGCCAGCAGTAGCGGGAGCACCCAAGAGACCCAGTACTTC. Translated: CASSSGSTQETQYF.

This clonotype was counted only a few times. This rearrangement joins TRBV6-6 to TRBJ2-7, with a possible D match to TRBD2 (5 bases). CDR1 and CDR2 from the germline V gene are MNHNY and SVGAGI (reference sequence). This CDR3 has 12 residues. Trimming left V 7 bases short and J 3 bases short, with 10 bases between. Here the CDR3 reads CASNVGGYEQYF. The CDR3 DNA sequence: TGTGCCAGCAATGTCGGAGGCTACGAGCAGTACTTC.

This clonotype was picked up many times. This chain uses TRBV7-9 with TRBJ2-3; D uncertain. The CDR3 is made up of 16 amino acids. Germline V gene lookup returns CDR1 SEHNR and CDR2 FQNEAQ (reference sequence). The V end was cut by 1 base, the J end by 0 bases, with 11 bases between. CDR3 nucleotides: TGTGCCAGCAGCTTAGTATCGGTCACTAGCACAGATACGCAGTATTTT. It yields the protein CASSLVSVTSTDTQYF.

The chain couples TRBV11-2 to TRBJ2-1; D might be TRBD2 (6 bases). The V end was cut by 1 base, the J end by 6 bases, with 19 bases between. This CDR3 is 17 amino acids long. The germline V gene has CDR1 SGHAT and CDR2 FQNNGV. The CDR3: CASSLVSGLGGTNEQFF. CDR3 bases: TGTGCCAGCAGCTTAGTCTCGGGACTGGGAGGAACCAATGAGCAGTTCTTC.

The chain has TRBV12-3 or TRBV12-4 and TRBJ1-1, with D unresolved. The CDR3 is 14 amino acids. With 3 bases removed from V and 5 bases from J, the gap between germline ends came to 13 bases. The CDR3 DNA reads TGTGCCAGCAGTTTTGGCGGGCCAGGTACTGAAGCTTTCTTT. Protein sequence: CASSFGGPGTEAFF.

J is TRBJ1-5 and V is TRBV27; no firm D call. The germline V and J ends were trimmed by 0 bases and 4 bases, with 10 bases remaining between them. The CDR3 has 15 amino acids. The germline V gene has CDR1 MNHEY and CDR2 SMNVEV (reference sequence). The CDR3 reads CASSLSQSGNQPQHF. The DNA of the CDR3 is TGTGCCAGCAGTTTATCACAGTCGGGAAATCAGCCCCAGCATTTT.

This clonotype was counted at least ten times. CDR3 sequence: CASSSLNSYNEQFF. The CDR3 DNA sequence: TGTGCCAGCAGCTCCCTTAACTCCTACAATGAGCAGTTCTTC. V gene TRBV7-2 combines with J gene TRBJ2-1; unclear D gene. Germline loops: CDR1 SGHTA, CDR2 FQGNSA. Trimming took off 4 bases at V and 0 bases at J, with 7 bases between the two ends. The CDR3 consists of 14 residues.

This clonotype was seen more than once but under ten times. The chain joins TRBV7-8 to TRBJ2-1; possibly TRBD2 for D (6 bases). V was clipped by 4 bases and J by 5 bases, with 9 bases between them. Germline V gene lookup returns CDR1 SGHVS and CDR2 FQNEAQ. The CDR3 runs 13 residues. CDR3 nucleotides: TGTGCCAGCAGCTGGGACTGGAACAATGAGCAGTTCTTC. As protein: CASSWDWNNEQFF.

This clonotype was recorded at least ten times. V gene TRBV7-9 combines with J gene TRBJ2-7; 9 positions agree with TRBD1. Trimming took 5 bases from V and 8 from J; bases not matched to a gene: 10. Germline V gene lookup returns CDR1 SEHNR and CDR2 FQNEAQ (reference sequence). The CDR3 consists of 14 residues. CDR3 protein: CASSHYRDREQQYF. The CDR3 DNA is TGTGCCAGCAGCCACTACCGGGACAGGGAGCAGCAGTACTTC.

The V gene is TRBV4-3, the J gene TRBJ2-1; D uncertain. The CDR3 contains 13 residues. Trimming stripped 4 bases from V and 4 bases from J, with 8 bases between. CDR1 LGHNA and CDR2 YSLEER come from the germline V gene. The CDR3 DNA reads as TGCGCCAGCAGCCTGGACGGGTACAATGAGCAGTTCTTC. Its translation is CASSLDGYNEQFF.

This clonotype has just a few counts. CDR3 loop: CSARDRLGREDENEQFF. CDR3 nucleotides: TGCAGTGCTAGAGATCGGTTGGGGCGGGAGGATGAAAATGAGCAGTTCTTC. This chain links TRBV20-1 with TRBJ2-1, with TRBD2 matching 8 bases. This CDR3 is 17 amino acids long. Germline V gives CDR1 DFQATT, CDR2 SNEGSKA (reference sequence). V shed 0 bases, J shed 7 bases, and the junction held 14 bases outside the gene matches.

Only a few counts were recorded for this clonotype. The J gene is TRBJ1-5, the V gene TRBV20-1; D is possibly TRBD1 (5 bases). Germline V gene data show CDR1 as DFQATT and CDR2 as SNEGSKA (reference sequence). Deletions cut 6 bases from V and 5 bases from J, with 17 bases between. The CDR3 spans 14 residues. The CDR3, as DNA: TGCAGTGCCACAGGTTCCGGGAACTATCAGCCCCAGCATTTT. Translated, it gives CSATGSGNYQPQHF.

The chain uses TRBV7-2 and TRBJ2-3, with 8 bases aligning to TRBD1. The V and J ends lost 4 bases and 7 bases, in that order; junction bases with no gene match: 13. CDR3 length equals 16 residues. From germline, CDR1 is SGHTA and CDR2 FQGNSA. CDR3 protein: CASSSSPGGALHTQYF. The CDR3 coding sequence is TGTGCCAGCAGCTCGAGCCCAGGGGGCGCTTTACATACGCAGTATTTT. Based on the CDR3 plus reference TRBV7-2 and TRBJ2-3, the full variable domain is GAGVSQSPSNKVTEKGKDVELRCDPISGHTALYWYRQSLGQGLEFLIYFQGNSAPDKSGLPSDRFSAERTGGSVSTLTIQRTQQEDSAVYLCASSSSPGGALHTQYFGPGTRLTVL.